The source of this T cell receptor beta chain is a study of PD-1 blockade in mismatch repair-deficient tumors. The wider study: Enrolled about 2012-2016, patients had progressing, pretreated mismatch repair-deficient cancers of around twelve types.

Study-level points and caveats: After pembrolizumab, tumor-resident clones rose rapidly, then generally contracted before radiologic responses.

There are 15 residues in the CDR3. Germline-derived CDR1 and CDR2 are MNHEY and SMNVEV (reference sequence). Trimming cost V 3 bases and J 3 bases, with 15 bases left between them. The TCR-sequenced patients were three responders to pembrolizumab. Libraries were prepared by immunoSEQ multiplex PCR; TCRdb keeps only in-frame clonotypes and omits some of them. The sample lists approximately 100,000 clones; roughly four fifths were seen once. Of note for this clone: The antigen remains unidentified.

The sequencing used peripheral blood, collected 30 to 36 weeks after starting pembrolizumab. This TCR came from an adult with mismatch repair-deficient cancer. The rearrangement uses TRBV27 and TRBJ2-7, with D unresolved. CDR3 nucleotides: TGTGCCAGCAGTTTTGGGCCCTCGGCCCGCTACGAGCAGTACTTC. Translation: CASSFGPSARYEQYF.